These T cell receptor beta chains were read from a single sample in a study of blood T cell repertoires in COVID-19. The assay was immunoSEQ multiplex PCR, and TCRdb's table has in-frame clones only and misses some. Altogether roughly 310,000 clones are present, approximately 90% being singletons, with the ten largest covering approximately 4%. Specimen: peripheral blood. The receptors originated from a woman between 45 and 65 years old with active or convalescent COVID-19. Each CDR3 is given with its conserved first and last residue. D genes are given only for firm matches. Only some rows state a clone size, as once, few, many or a class for expanded clones.

clone_size j_call d_call v_call cdr3_aa cdr3_nt
NA TRBJ2-1 NA TRBV7-9 CASSPRGQGPLYNEQFF TGTGCCAGCAGCCCTAGGGGTCAGGGGCCTTTATACAATGAGCAGTTCTTC
once TRBJ2-2 NA TRBV24-1 CATSGGTGELFF TGTGCCACCAGTGGCGGCACCGGGGAGCTGTTTTTT
NA TRBJ2-1 TRBD2 TRBV27 CASRGTSGIGNEQFF TGTGCCAGCAGGGGGACTAGCGGGATCGGGAATGAGCAGTTCTTC
NA TRBJ2-7 TRBD1 TRBV18 CASSPKQGKGYEQYF TGTGCCAGCTCACCCAAACAGGGGAAAGGATACGAGCAGTACTTC
NA TRBJ2-7 NA TRBV5-1 CASSQTGIYEQYF TGCGCCAGCAGCCAAACAGGGATATACGAGCAGTACTTC
NA TRBJ2-1 NA TRBV24-1 CATSDASLGNEQFF TGTGCCACCAGTGATGCGTCACTAGGAAATGAGCAGTTCTTC
NA TRBJ1-4 NA TRBV9 CASSVGAGAANEKLFF TGTGCCAGCAGCGTAGGAGCGGGGGCAGCTAATGAAAAACTGTTTTTT
NA TRBJ2-7 TRBD2 TRBV7-2 CASSPLAGGSYEQYF TGTGCCAGCAGCCCCCTAGCGGGGGGATCCTACGAGCAGTACTTC
NA TRBJ2-7 TRBD2 TRBV7-2 CASSLGSGRSEQYF TGTGCCAGCAGCTTAGGTAGCGGGAGAAGCGAGCAGTACTTC
once TRBJ1-6 NA TRBV7-9 CASSGGDRLNSPLHF TGTGCCAGCAGCGGAGGCGACAGGTTGAATTCACCCCTCCACTTT
NA TRBJ1-1 TRBD1 TRBV6-2/TRBV6-3 CASSYSDRAQYTEAFF TGTGCCAGCAGTTACTCGGACAGGGCCCAGTACACTGAAGCTTTCTTT
NA TRBJ1-2 TRBD1 TRBV30 CAWRGQGAGGYTF TGTGCCTGGAGGGGACAGGGGGCGGGAGGCTACACCTTC
NA TRBJ2-3 NA TRBV30 CAWSALGVARRDTQYF TGTGCCTGGAGTGCCCTGGGAGTGGCCCGAAGGGATACGCAGTATTTT
NA TRBJ1-2 NA TRBV14 CASSQVTGVNYGYTF TGTGCCAGCAGCCAAGTAACCGGGGTTAACTATGGCTACACCTTC
NA TRBJ2-1 TRBD2 TRBV27 CASSSTRLAAYNEQFF TGTGCCAGCAGTTCAACGCGGCTAGCGGCCTACAATGAGCAGTTCTTC
NA TRBJ2-4 NA TRBV2 CASSESWFRLAKNIQYF TGTGCCAGCAGTGAAAGTTGGTTCAGGCTAGCCAAAAACATTCAGTACTTC